This is a list of T cell receptor beta chains from one sample in a study of spatial heterogeneity in lung cancer. TCRdb itself ran the 5' RACE reads through MiXCR, one entry per CDR3 protein. This table has around 110,000 distinct CDR3 sequences, more than 9% appearing once. The sequences come from PBMCs, collected at follow-up. The receptor set was obtained from a male donor with early-stage non-small cell lung cancer. Each CDR3 is given with its conserved first and last residue. A D gene is named only where the DNA matches it firmly. Not all rows give a size; the values are once, few, many and, for expanded clones, a class.

TRBJ2-3	TRBD2	TRBV7-9	many	TGTGCCAGCAGCCCGTCTTTCGGGGGGGCCAGTACGCAGTATTTT	CASSPSFGGASTQYF
TRBJ1-4	NA	TRBV4-2	many	TGTGCCAGCAGCCAAGGGGAAGGTGAAAAACTGTTTTTT	CASSQGEGEKLFF
TRBJ2-1	NA	TRBV5-1	NA	TGCGCCAGCAGCTACGCGGGCTCCTACAATGAGCAGTTCTTC	CASSYAGSYNEQFF
TRBJ2-7	NA	TRBV7-9	NA	TGTGCCAGCAGTACGATAGTTTACGAGCAGTACTTC	CASSTIVYEQYF
TRBJ2-2	NA	TRBV6-5	NA	TGTGCCAGCAGCCCGATAACCACAGGGACCGGGGAGCTGTTTTTT	CASSPITTGTGELFF
TRBJ1-2	TRBD1	TRBV5-5	NA	TGTGCCAGCAGTAGGGACAGGTTTGGCTACACCTTC	CASSRDRFGYTF
TRBJ1-6	NA	TRBV5-1	many	TGCGCCAGCAGCTTAGAAGGGAGAGGCAATTCACCCCTCCACTTT	CASSLEGRGNSPLHF
TRBJ2-2	NA	TRBV5-1	many	TGCGCCAGCAGCTTGACCCCGACAGACCAATCAAACACCGGGGAGCTGTTTTTT	CASSLTPTDQSNTGELFF
TRBJ2-5	NA	TRBV5-1	few	TGCGCCAGCAAGGCAGAGCAAGAGACCCAGTACTTC	CASKAEQETQYF
TRBJ2-1	TRBD2	TRBV11-1	few	TGTGCCAGCAGCCCTAGTGGGACTAACTCCTACAATGAGCAGTTCTTC	CASSPSGTNSYNEQFF
TRBJ1-1	NA	TRBV24-1	NA	TGTGCCACCAGTGATCGGCCGGGAGTGAACACTGAAGCTTTCTTT	CATSDRPGVNTEAFF
TRBJ2-2	NA	TRBV5-1	NA	TGCGCCAGCAGCTCCTTGGCGGCCGGGGAGCTGTTTTTT	CASSSLAAGELFF
TRBJ1-1	TRBD1	TRBV9	many	TGTGCCAGCAGCGTATCAGGGGGGACTGAAGCTTTCTTT	CASSVSGGTEAFF
TRBJ2-1	NA	TRBV4-2	many	TGTGCCAGCAGCCAAGAAGAAGGCAATGAGCAGTTCTTC	CASSQEEGNEQFF
TRBJ2-1	TRBD1	TRBV11-2	few	TGTGCCAGCATCGGACAGGGGGCCTATGAGCAGTTCTTC	CASIGQGAYEQFF
TRBJ2-5	NA	TRBV28	many	TGTGCCAGCAGTTTGGGTACCCTAGAGACCCAGTACTTC	CASSLGTLETQYF
TRBJ1-5	NA	TRBV19	few	TGTGCCAGTAGTATCCGACGACACAATCAGCCCCAGCATTTT	CASSIRRHNQPQHF
TRBJ2-7	NA	TRBV19	NA	TGTGCCAGTAGCTTGGGACATGGCTCCTACGAGCAGTACTTC	CASSLGHGSYEQYF
TRBJ1-4	NA	TRBV12-3/TRBV12-4	few	TGTGCCACTACTATGGTAGAGGGGCGACTGTTTTTT	CATTMVEGRLFF
TRBJ1-5	NA	TRBV7-2	many	TGTGCCAGCAGGGGTCAGGGAAATCAGCCCCAGCATTTT	CASRGQGNQPQHF
TRBJ1-2	NA	TRBV10-3	NA	TGTGCCATCAGTGAGTCGGACGTACGGGCTGGCTACACCTTC	CAISESDVRAGYTF
TRBJ2-3	NA	TRBV7-3	NA	TGTGCCAGCAGCCAAGACAGGCGGGGCACAGATACGCAGTATTTT	CASSQDRRGTDTQYF
TRBJ2-1	TRBD2	TRBV19	many	TGTGCCAGTAGGGGACTAGCGGGAAATGAGCAGTTCTTC	CASRGLAGNEQFF
TRBJ1-2	TRBD1	TRBV5-1	many	TGCGCCAGCAGCTTGGCCGGGACAGGGTATGGCTACACCTTC	CASSLAGTGYGYTF
TRBJ1-1	NA	TRBV4-1	NA	TGCGCCAGCAGCCAAGAATCGGACCTGCCCACTGAAGCTTTCTTT	CASSQESDLPTEAFF
TRBJ2-1	TRBD2	TRBV10-3	many	TGTGCCATCAGTGAAGTGTCTAGCGGGGGCAATGAGCAGTTCTTC	CAISEVSSGGNEQFF
TRBJ1-1	TRBD1	TRBV7-9	NA	TGTGCCAGCAGCCCGCGACAGGGGGCTGAAGCTTTCTTT	CASSPRQGAEAFF
TRBJ2-3	NA	TRBV29-1	NA	TGCAGCGTGGTAGAGAGGTTGACGGCGGGCACAGATACGCAGTATTTT	CSVVERLTAGTDTQYF
TRBJ1-1	TRBD1	TRBV10-2	NA	TGCGCCAGTAGTAAAACAGGGGGGACTGAAGCTTTCTTT	CASSKTGGTEAFF
TRBJ2-7	TRBD2	TRBV3-1	NA	TGTGCCAGCAGCCCCCAGATAGCGGGGGGCGAGCAGTACTTC	CASSPQIAGGEQYF